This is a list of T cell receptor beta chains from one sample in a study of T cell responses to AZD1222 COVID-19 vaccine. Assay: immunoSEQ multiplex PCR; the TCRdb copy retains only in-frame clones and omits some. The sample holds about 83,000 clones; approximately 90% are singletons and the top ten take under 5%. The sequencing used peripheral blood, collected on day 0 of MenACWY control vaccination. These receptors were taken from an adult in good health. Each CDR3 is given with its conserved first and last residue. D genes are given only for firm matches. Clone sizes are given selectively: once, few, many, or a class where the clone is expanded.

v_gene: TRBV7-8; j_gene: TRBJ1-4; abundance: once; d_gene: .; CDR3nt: TGTGCCAGCCGCAAATTGCGAACTAGCGAAAAACTGTTTTTT; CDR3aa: CASRKLRTSEKLFF
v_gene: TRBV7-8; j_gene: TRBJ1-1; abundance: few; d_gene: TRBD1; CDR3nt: TGTGCCAGCAGCCTGAGGGGACAGGGGGTCACTGAAGCTTTCTTT; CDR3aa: CASSLRGQGVTEAFF
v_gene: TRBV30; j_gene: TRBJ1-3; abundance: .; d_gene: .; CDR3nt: TGTGCCTGGAGTAGGGGTTCTGGAAACACCATATATTTT; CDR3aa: CAWSRGSGNTIYF
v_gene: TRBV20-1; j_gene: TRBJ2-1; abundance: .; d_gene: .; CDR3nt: TGCAGTGCTCCTACAACTACTGAGCAGTTCTTC; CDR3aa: CSAPTTTEQFF
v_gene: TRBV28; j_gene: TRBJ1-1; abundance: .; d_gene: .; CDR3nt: TGTGCCAGCAGTTTATCAGGGAACACTGAAGCTTTCTTT; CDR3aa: CASSLSGNTEAFF
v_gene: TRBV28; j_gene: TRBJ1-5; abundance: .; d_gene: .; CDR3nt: TGTGCCAGCAGCGGAGTCGGGGGTCCCCCCGATCAGCCCCAGCATTTT; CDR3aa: CASSGVGGPPDQPQHF
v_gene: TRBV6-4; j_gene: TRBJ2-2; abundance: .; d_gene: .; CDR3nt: TGTGCCAGCAGCAGGGACCCGAACACCGGGGAGCTGTTTTTT; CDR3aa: CASSRDPNTGELFF
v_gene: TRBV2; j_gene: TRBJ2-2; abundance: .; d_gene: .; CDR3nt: TGTGCCAGCAACAAATGGAGGTCCGGGGAGCTGTTTTTT; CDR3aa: CASNKWRSGELFF
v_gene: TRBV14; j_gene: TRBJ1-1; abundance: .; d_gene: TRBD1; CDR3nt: TGTGCCAGCAGCCCGCAGGGGGCAAACACTGAAGCTTTCTTT; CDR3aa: CASSPQGANTEAFF
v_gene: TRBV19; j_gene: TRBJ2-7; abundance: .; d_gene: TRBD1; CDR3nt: TGTGCCAGTAGCTTTGGGGGACAGCTTTCCTACGAGCAGTACTTC; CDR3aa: CASSFGGQLSYEQYF
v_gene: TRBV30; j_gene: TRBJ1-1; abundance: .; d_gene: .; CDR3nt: TGTGCCTGGAGCCGCGTCACTGAAGCTTTCTTT; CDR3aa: CAWSRVTEAFF
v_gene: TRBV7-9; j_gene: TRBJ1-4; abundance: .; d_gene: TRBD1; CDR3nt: TGTGCCAGCAGCTTACGCAGTGTAGGGGGCGAAAAACTGTTTTTT; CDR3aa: CASSLRSVGGEKLFF
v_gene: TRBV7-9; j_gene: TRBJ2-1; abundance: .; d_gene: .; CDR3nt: TGTGCCAGCAGCTTAGCCGGACAGTCCGGGACTTATTACAATGAGCAGTTCTTC; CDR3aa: CASSLAGQSGTYYNEQFF
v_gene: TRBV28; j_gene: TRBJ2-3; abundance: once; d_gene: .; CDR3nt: TGTGCCAGCAGTTTTGCCATACTAGACCGGCGACCCACAGATACGCAGTATTTT; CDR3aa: CASSFAILDRRPTDTQYF
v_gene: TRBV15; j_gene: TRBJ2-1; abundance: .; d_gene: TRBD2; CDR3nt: TGTGCCACCAGGGCTAGCGGTGACAATGAGCAGTTCTTC; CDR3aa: CATRASGDNEQFF
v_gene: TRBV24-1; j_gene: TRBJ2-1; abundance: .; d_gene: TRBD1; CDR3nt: TGTGCCACCAGTGATCGACAGGGATCGAATGAGCAGTTCTTC; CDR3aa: CATSDRQGSNEQFF
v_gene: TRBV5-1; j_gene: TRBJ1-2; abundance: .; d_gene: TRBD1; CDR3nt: TGCGCCAGCAGCATACAGGGGAGGGATGGCTACACCTTC; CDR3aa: CASSIQGRDGYTF
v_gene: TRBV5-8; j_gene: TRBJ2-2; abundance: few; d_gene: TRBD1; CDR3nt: TGTGCCAGCAGCTCAACAGGGGCGGGCACCGGGGAGCTGTTTTTT; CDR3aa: CASSSTGAGTGELFF
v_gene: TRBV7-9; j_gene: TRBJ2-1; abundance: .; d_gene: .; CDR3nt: TGTGCCAGCAGCCGCGGACAGAGCTCCTACAATGAGCAGTTCTTC; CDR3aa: CASSRGQSSYNEQFF
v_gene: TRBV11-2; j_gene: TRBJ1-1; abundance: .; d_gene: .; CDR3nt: TGTGCCAGCAGCCAAGGGGTGGTATTGAACACTGAAGCTTTCTTT; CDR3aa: CASSQGVVLNTEAFF
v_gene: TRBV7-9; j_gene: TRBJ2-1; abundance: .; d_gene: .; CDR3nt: TGTGCCAGCAGCTTAGGGGCCTACAATGAGCAGTTCTTC; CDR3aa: CASSLGAYNEQFF
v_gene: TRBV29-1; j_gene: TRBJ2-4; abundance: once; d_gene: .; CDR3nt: TGCAGCGTAATAATAGCCCCCCGAAGCATTCAGTACTTC; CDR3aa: CSVIIAPRSIQYF
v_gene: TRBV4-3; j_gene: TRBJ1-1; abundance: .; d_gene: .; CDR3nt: TGCGCCAGCAGCCAAGAGGAGCAGGGATACACTGAAGCTTTCTTT; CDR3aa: CASSQEEQGYTEAFF
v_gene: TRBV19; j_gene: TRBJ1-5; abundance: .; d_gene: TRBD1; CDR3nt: TGTGCCAGTAGTATAGATGGGACAGGGTGGAATCAGCCCCAGCATTTT; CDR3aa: CASSIDGTGWNQPQHF
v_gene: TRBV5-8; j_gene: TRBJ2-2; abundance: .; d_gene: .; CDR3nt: TGTGCCAGCAGCTTGTACTTCGGCGGGGAGCTGTTTTTT; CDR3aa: CASSLYFGGELFF
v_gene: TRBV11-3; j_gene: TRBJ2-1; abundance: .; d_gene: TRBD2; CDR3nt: TGTGCCAGCAGCTCTGTTAGCGGGAAGCAGTTCTTC; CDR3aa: CASSSVSGKQFF
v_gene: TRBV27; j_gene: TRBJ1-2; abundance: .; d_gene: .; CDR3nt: TGTGCCAGCAGAAAGGAGTACTATGGCTACACCTTC; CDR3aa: CASRKEYYGYTF
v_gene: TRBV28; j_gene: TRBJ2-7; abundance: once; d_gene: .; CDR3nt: TGTGCCAGCTGCTGGGGTAGGAACGAGCAGTACTTC; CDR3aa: CASCWGRNEQYF
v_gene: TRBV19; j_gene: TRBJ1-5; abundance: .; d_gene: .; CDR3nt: TGTGCCAGTAGTATCGTGGCCGGGGACCAGCCCCAGCATTTT; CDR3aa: CASSIVAGDQPQHF
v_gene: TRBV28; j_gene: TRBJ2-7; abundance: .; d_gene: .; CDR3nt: TGTGCCAGCAGTACACAGGGAACCTACGAGCAGTACTTC; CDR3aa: CASSTQGTYEQYF
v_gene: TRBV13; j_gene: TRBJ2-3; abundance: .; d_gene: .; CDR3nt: TGTGCCAGCAGCGCTAAAGGTCGATCCGAGCAGTATTTT; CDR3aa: CASSAKGRSEQYF
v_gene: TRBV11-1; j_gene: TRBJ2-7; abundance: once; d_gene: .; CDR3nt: TGTGCCAGCAGAAATAGCGGTTCCTCCTACGAGCAGTACTTC; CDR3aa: CASRNSGSSYEQYF
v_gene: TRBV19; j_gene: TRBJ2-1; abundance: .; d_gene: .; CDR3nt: TGTGCCAGTAGTATAACTCCCGATCGATACAATGAGCAGTTCTTC; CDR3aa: CASSITPDRYNEQFF
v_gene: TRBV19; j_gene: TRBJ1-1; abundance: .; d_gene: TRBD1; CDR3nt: TGTGCCAGTAGTATAGGGACAGGGAGAGGTGAAGCTTTCTTT; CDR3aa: CASSIGTGRGEAFF
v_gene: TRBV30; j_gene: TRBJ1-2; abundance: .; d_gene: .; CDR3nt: TGTGCCTGGACCCCGCGAGGCAGGCCCGGGGGTGGCTACACCTTC; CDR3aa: CAWTPRGRPGGGYTF
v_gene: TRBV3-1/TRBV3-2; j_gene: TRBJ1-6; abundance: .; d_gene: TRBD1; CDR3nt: TGTGCCAGCAGCCAAGAGTCAGGGGGCTATAATTCACCCCTCCACTTT; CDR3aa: CASSQESGGYNSPLHF
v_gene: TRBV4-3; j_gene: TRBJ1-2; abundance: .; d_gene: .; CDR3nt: TGCGCCAGCAGCCAAGGAGGCAGCACTAACTATGGCTACACCTTC; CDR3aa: CASSQGGSTNYGYTF
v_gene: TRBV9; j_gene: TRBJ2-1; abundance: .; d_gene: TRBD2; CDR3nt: TGTGCCAGCAGCGTAGGGACTAGCAGTACCAATGAGCAGTTCTTC; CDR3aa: CASSVGTSSTNEQFF
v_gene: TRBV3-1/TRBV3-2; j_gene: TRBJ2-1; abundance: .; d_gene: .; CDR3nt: TGTGCCAGCAGCCAAGCCGGGACTTTCTCCTACAATGAGCAGTTCTTC; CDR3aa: CASSQAGTFSYNEQFF
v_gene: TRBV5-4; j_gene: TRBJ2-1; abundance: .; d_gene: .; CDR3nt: TGTGCCAGCACTACCCACAATGAGCAGTTCTTC; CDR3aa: CASTTHNEQFF
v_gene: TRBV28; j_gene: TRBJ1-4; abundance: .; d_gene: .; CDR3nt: TGTGCCAGCAGTTTGAGGACCCCAAGGGGTGAAAAACTGTTTTTT; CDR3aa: CASSLRTPRGEKLFF
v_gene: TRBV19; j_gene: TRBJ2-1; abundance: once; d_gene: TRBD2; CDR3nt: TGTGCCAGTAGTAGCGGGACGGGAGGGCCGAATGAGCAGTTCTTC; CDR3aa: CASSSGTGGPNEQFF
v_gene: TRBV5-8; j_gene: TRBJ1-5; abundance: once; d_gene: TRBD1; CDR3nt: TGTGCCAGCAGCGCCGGGACAGGGAACCAGCCCCAGCATTTT; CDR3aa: CASSAGTGNQPQHF
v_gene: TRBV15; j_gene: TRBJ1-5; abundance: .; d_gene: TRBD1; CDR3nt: TGTGCCACCAGCCAGGACAGGGGTGGCAATCAGCCCCAGCATTTT; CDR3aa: CATSQDRGGNQPQHF
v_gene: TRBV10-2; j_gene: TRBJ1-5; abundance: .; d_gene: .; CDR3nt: TGCGCCAGCAGTGCGGGCAGGGAACGCTATCAGCCCCAGCATTTT; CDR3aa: CASSAGRERYQPQHF
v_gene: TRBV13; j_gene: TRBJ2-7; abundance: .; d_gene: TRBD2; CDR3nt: TGTGCCAGCAGCTTAGGGACTAGCGGCTACGAGCAGTACTTC; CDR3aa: CASSLGTSGYEQYF
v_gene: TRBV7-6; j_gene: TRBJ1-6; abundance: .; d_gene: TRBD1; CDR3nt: TGTGCCAGCAGCCGAACGACAGGGGAGAGCTCCTATAATTCACCCCTCCACTTT; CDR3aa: CASSRTTGESSYNSPLHF
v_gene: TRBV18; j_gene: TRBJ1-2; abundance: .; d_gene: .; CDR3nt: TGTGCCAGCTCACCTCCGGGGGCAGGGGCAAGTAATGGCTACACCTTC; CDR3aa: CASSPPGAGASNGYTF
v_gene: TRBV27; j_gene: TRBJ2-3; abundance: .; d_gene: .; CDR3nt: TGTGCCAGCAGTTTAGGCACAGTCGGCGGCAACCCTCTCGGTACGCAGTATTTT; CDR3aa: CASSLGTVGGNPLGTQYF